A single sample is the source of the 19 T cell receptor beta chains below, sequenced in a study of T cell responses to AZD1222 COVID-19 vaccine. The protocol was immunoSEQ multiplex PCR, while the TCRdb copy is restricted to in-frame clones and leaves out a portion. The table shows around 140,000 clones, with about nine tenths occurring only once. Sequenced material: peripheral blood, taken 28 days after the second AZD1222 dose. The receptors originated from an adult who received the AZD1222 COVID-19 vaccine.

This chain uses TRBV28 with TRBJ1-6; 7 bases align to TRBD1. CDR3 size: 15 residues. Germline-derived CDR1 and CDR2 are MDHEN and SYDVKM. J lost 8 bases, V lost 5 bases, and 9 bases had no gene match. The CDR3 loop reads CASSLLDREDSPLHF. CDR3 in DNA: TGTGCCAGCAGTCTTCTCGACAGGGAAGATTCACCCCTCCACTTT.

The CDR3 DNA follows: TGTGCCAGCAGTTTAAGTCGTCTCGAGCAGTACTTC. It yields the protein CASSLSRLEQYF. This chain connects TRBV28 to TRBJ2-7, with D unclear. With 2 bases removed from V and 6 bases from J, the gap between germline ends came to 8 bases. The CDR3 sequence is 12 residues long. Germline lookup yields CDR1 MDHEN and CDR2 SYDVKM.

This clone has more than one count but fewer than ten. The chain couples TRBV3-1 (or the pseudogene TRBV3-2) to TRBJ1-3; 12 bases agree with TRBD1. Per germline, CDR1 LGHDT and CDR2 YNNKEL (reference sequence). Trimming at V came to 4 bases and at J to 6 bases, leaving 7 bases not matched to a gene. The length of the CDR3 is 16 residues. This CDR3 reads CASSPRDRGRENTIYF. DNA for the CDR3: TGTGCCAGCAGCCCCCGGGACAGGGGGCGCGAAAACACCATATATTTT.

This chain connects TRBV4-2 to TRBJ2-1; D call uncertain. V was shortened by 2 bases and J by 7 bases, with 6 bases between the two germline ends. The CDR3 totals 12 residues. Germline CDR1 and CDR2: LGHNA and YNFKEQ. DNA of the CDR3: TGTGCCAGCAGCCAACGCGAGAATGAGCAGTTCTTC. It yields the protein CASSQRENEQFF.

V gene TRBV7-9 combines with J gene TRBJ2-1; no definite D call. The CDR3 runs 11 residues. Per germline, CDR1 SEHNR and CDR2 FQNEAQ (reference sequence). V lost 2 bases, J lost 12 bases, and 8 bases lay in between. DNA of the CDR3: TGTGCCAGCAGCTTATACTGGGGGCAGTTCTTC. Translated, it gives CASSLYWGQFF.

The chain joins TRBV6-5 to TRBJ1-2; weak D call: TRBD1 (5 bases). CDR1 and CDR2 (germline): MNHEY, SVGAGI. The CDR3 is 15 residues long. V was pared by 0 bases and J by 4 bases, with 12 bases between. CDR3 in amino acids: CASSYSAGTVYGYTF. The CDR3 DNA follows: TGTGCCAGCAGTTACTCGGCAGGGACCGTCTATGGCTACACCTTC.

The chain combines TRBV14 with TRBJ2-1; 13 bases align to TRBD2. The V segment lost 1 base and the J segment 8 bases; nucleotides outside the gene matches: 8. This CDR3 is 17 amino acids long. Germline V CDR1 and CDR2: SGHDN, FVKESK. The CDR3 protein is CASSQVRGGLAGHEQFF. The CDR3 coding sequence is TGTGCCAGCAGCCAAGTCCGAGGGGGACTAGCGGGACATGAGCAGTTCTTC. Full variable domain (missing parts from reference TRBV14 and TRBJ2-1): EAGVTQFPSHSVIEKGQTVTLRCDPISGHDNLYWYRRVMGKEIKFLLHFVKESKQDESGMPNNRFLAERTGGTYSTLKVQPAELEDSGVYFCASSQVRGGLAGHEQFFGPGTRLTVL.

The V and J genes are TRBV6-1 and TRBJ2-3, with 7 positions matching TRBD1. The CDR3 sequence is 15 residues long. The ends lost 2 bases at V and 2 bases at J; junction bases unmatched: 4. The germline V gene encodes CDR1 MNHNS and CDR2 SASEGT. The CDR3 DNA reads TGTGCCAGCAGTGAACGGACAGGTTACACAGATACGCAGTATTTT. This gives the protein CASSERTGYTDTQYF.

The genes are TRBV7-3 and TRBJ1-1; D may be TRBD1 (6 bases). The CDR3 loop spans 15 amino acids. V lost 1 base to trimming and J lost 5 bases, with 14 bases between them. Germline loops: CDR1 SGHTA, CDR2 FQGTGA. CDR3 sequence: CASSLNPGGGTEAFF. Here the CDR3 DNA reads TGTGCCAGCAGCTTAAATCCTGGGGGCGGAACTGAAGCTTTCTTT.

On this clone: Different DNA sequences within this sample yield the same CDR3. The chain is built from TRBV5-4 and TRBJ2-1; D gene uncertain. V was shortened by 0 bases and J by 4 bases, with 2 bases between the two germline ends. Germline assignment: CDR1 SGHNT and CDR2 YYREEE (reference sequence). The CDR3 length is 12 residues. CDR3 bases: TGTGCCAGCAGCTTGGAGTACAATGAGCAGTTCTTC. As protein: CASSLEYNEQFF.

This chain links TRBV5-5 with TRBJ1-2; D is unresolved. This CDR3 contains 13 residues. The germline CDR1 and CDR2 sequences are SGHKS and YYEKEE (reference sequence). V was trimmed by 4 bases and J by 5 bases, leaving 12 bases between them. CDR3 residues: CASSLPDLYGYTF. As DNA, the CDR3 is TGTGCCAGCAGCCTTCCGGACCTGTATGGCTACACCTTC.

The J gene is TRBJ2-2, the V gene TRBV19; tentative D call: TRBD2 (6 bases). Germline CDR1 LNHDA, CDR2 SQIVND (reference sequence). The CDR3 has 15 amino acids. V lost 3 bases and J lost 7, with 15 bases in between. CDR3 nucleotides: TGTGCCAGTAGTATTGCGGGACCGAATAACGGGGAGCTGTTTTTT. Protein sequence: CASSIAGPNNGELFF.

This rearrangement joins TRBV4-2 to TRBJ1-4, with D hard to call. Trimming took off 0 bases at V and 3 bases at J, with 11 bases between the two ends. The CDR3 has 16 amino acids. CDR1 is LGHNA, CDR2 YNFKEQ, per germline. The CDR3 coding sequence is TGTGCCAGCAGCCAAGATCTGTCGGACCCTAATGAAAAACTGTTTTTT. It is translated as CASSQDLSDPNEKLFF.

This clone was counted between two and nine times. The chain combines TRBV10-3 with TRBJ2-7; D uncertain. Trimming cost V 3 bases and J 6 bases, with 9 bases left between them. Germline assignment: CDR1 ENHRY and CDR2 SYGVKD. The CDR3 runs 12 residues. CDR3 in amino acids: CAISEKSGEQYF. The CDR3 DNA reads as TGTGCCATCAGTGAAAAGTCGGGCGAGCAGTACTTC.

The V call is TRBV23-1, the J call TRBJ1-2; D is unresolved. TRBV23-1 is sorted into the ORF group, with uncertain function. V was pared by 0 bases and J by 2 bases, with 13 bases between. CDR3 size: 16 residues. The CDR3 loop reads CASSQSMDFENYGYTF. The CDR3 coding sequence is TGCGCCAGCAGTCAATCGATGGACTTCGAGAACTATGGCTACACCTTC.

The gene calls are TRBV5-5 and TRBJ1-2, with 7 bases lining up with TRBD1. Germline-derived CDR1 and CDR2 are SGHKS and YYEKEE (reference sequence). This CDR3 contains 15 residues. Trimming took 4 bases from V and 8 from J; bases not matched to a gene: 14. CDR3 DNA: TGTGCCAGCAGCCCGGGACAGCCAGGGCTTGAGGGCTACACCTTC. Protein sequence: CASSPGQPGLEGYTF.

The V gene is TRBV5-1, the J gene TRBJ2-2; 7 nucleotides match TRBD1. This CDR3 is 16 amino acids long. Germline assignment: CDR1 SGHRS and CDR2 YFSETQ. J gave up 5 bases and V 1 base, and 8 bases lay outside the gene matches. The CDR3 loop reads CASSLSGGQRTGELFF. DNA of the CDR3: TGCGCCAGCAGCTTGTCAGGGGGTCAGAGAACCGGGGAGCTGTTTTTT.

DNA for the CDR3: TGTGCCAGCTCACCAGGGGCAGGGCTGAGTTCACCCCTCCACTTT. Protein sequence: CASSPGAGLSSPLHF. The chain joins TRBV18 to TRBJ1-6, with D perhaps TRBD1 (5 bases). Germline CDR1 reads KGHSH; CDR2 reads LQKENI. Trimming stripped 2 bases from V and 9 bases from J, with 14 bases between. There are 15 residues in the CDR3.

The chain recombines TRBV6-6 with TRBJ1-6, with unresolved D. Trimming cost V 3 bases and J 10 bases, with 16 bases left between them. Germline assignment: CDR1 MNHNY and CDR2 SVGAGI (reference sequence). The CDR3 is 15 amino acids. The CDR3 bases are TGTGCCAGCAGTTATGCGACAAACATAGGCTCACCCCTCCACTTT. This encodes CASSYATNIGSPLHF.